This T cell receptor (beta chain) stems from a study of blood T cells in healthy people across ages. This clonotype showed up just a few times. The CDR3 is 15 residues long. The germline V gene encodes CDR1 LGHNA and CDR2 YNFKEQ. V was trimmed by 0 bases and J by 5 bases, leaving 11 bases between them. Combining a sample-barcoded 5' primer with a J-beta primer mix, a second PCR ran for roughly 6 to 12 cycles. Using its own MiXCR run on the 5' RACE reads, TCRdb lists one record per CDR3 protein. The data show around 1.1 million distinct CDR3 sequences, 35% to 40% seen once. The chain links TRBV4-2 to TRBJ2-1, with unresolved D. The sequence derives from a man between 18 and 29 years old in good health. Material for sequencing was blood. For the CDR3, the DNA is TGTGCCAGCAGCCAAGAAGCCAGGCGGCACAATGAGCAGTTCTTC. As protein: CASSQEARRHNEQFF.